The 26 T cell receptor beta chains given below trace back to one sample, sequenced in a study of Ad26.COV2.S vaccination and SARS-CoV-2 variants. Regarding treatment: some 20 received Ad26.COV2.S at low or high dose, single or two shots; 5 received placebo; per-sample allocation not given. The study sampled participants on day 63 after the first vaccine or placebo injection. TCRdb's table, derived via immunoSEQ multiplex PCR, lists solely in-frame clones and lacks some. The sample includes hundreds of thousands of clones, more than 70% seen only once; the top ten take around 1.4%. Material: peripheral blood, obtained in a trial of Ad26.COV2.S vaccine versus placebo. The receptor set was obtained from a person between 18 and 60 years old who received the Ad26.COV2.S COVID-19 vaccine or a placebo.

Comments on this clone: Other DNA sequences from this sample encode an identical CDR3 as well. The chain has TRBV6-5 and TRBJ2-1; TRBD2 matches 9 bases. Germline CDR1 and CDR2: MNHEY and SVGAGI. The CDR3 sequence is 15 residues long. J gave up 7 bases and V 0 bases, and 4 bases lay outside the gene matches. CDR3 residues: CASSYSRAGGNEQFF. The CDR3 region has the DNA TGTGCCAGCAGTTACTCGAGAGCGGGAGGAAATGAGCAGTTCTTC.

The table lists this clone with a few counts. The chain joins TRBV4-2 to TRBJ1-1; possibly TRBD1 for D (6 bases). The CDR3 has 14 amino acids. Germline CDR1 is LGHNA and CDR2 is YNFKEQ. The germline V and J ends were trimmed by 1 base and 1 base, with 7 bases remaining between them. The CDR3 loop reads CASSQGTANTEAFF. CDR3 nucleotides: TGTGCCAGCAGCCAAGGGACAGCGAACACTGAAGCTTTCTTT.

V usage is TRBV19 and J usage is TRBJ2-7; a possible D gene is TRBD1 (5 bases). The V gene's germline CDR1 is LNHDA and CDR2 SQIVND (reference sequence). Trimming removed 6 bases from V and 1 base from J, with 10 bases in between. The CDR3 runs to 13 residues. The CDR3: CASSTRVSYEQYF. The CDR3 DNA sequence: TGTGCCAGTAGCACCAGGGTTTCCTACGAGCAGTACTTC. Full variable domain (missing parts from reference TRBV19 and TRBJ2-7): DGGITQSPKYLFRKEGQNVTLSCEQNLNHDAMYWYRQDPGQGLRLIYYSQIVNDFQKGDIAEGYSVSREKKESFPLTVTSAQKNPTAFYLCASSTRVSYEQYFGPGTRLTVT.

The chain is built from TRBV5-1 and TRBJ2-2; TRBD1 might be the D (5 bases). This CDR3 contains 17 residues. The germline V gene has CDR1 SGHRS and CDR2 YFSETQ. Trimming stripped 4 bases from V and 0 bases from J, with 16 bases between. CDR3 sequence (DNA): TGCGCCAGCAGCCCGAGACAGCCAAATACGAACACCGGGGAGCTGTTTTTT. This gives the protein CASSPRQPNTNTGELFF.

This rearrangement joins TRBV12-2 to TRBJ2-1; the table's D call TRBD2 went unverified against the DNA. TRBV12-2 is a documented pseudogene. The CDR3 covers 21 residues. The CDR3 reads CASRLAGLAGGVAPGDNEQFF. In DNA form, the CDR3 reads TGTGCAAGTCGCTTAGCGGGACTAGCGGGAGGGGTGGCCCCCGGGGACAATGAGCAGTTCTTC.

The sample holds one count of this clone. This rearrangement joins TRBV5-1 to TRBJ2-1; D is uncertain. With 3 bases removed from V and 6 bases from J, the gap between germline ends came to 7 bases. In germline, CDR1 is SGHRS, CDR2 YFSETQ. The CDR3 is 12 residues long. CDR3: CASSSSGNEQFF. Here the CDR3 DNA reads TGCGCCAGCAGCTCATCAGGCAATGAGCAGTTCTTC.

The CDR3 sequence is CASSRDAYGYTF. DNA of the CDR3: TGTGCCAGCAGTCGTGACGCCTATGGCTACACCTTC. The chain uses TRBV6-1 and TRBJ1-2; D remains ambiguous. V was pared by 5 bases and J by 4 bases, with 8 bases between. Germline assignment: CDR1 MNHNS and CDR2 SASEGT. The CDR3 has 12 amino acids.

With respect to this clone: This sample includes further DNA sequences coding for the same CDR3. This chain uses TRBV3-1 (or the pseudogene TRBV3-2) with TRBJ1-2, with TRBD1 matching 10 bases. CDR3 length: 15 residues. Germline CDR1 is LGHDT and CDR2 is YNNKEL (reference sequence). V lost 4 bases and J lost 2; bases outside the gene matches: 4. The CDR3 nucleotides are TGTGCCAGCAGCCCGGGGACAGGGGACAACTATGGCTACACCTTC. It codes for CASSPGTGDNYGYTF.

The gene calls are TRBV30 and TRBJ2-1; 10 bases are shared with TRBD1. With V trimmed by 4 bases and J by 8 bases, 5 bases remained unmatched. Per germline, CDR1 GTSNPN and CDR2 SVGIG (reference sequence). This CDR3 comprises 13 residues. Here the CDR3 reads CAWIGQGVYEQFF. The CDR3 nucleotides read TGTGCCTGGATCGGACAGGGGGTCTATGAGCAGTTCTTC.

This rearrangement joins TRBV10-3 to TRBJ2-7, with 12 bases lining up with TRBD2. The junction had 6 bases not matched to a gene; V was cut back by 6 bases and J by 3 bases. The CDR3 has 15 residues. The germline V gene encodes CDR1 ENHRY and CDR2 SYGVKD. The DNA of the CDR3 is TGTGCCATCAGGGAGGGACTAGCGGGCCTCTACGAGCAGTACTTC. Protein product: CAIREGLAGLYEQYF.

V gene TRBV11-2 combines with J gene TRBJ1-5; D gene unclear. This CDR3 contains 14 residues. Germline loops: CDR1 SGHAT, CDR2 FQNNGV. Trimming stripped 6 bases from V and 3 bases from J, with 12 bases between. The CDR3 is CASSFDGYNQPQHF. In nucleotides, the CDR3 is TGTGCCAGCAGTTTCGACGGATACAATCAGCCCCAGCATTTT.

This chain's CDR3 is CASTSVGGNEQYF. The CDR3 DNA is TGTGCCAGCACAAGCGTCGGAGGGAACGAGCAGTACTTC. V and J are TRBV25-1 and TRBJ2-7, with D possibly matching TRBD2 (6 bases). The ends were cut back, 7 bases at V and 5 bases at J, with 15 bases in the middle. Germline CDR1 is MGHDK and CDR2 is SYGVNS. The CDR3 totals 13 residues.

The rearrangement joins TRBV3-1 (or the pseudogene TRBV3-2) to TRBJ1-1, with D possibly matching TRBD1 (5 bases). The germline V gene has CDR1 LGHDT and CDR2 YNNKEL (reference sequence). Trimming removed 1 base from V and 4 bases from J, with 10 bases in between. The CDR3 spans 14 residues. The CDR3 coding sequence is TGTGCCAGCAGCCAAGCTCCCGGGGGCACTGAAGCTTTCTTT. It specifies CASSQAPGGTEAFF.

The chain carries TRBV5-1 and TRBJ2-1; 13 positions match TRBD2. The trim removed 0 bases at V and 7 bases at J, leaving 4 bases unmatched. The germline V gene has CDR1 SGHRS and CDR2 YFSETQ. This CDR3 comprises 16 residues. The CDR3 nucleotides read TGCGCCAGCAGCTTGGGAGGGACTAGCGGGACGAATGAGCAGTTCTTC. It codes for CASSLGGTSGTNEQFF.

This clone has only one observation. The rearrangement uses TRBV7-8 and TRBJ1-2; 9 bases fit TRBD1. The V and J ends lost 5 bases and 3 bases, in that order; junction bases with no gene match: 7. Per germline, CDR1 SGHVS and CDR2 FQNEAQ. The length of the CDR3 is 15 residues. The CDR3 is CASSRDRALDYGYTF. The CDR3 coding sequence is TGTGCCAGCAGCCGGGACAGGGCATTGGACTATGGCTACACCTTC.

The V gene is TRBV5-4, the J gene TRBJ1-1; TRBD1 is a possible D gene (6 bases). With 1 base removed from V and 0 bases from J, the gap between germline ends came to 10 bases. Germline assignment: CDR1 SGHNT and CDR2 YYREEE (reference sequence). The CDR3 length is 15 residues. The CDR3 region is CASSLKGELNTEAFF. The CDR3 DNA sequence: TGTGCCAGCAGCTTGAAGGGGGAATTGAACACTGAAGCTTTCTTT.

This clone was counted between two and nine times. The chain couples TRBV13 to TRBJ1-2; D might be TRBD1 (5 bases). V was trimmed by 5 bases and J by 7 bases, leaving 20 bases between them. Per germline, CDR1 PRHDT and CDR2 FYEKMQ (reference sequence). This CDR3 region has 15 residues. CDR3 amino acids: CASSRSGTPVGGYTF. For the CDR3, the DNA is TGTGCCAGCAGCCGTTCCGGGACCCCGGTGGGTGGCTACACCTTC. The full variable domain, with the rest looked up from reference TRBV13 and TRBJ1-2, is AAGVIQSPRHLIKEKRETATLKCYPIPRHDTVYWYQQGPGQDPQFLISFYEKMQSDKGSIPDRFSAQQFSDYHSELNMSSLELGDSALYFCASSRSGTPVGGYTFGSGTRLTVV.

The CDR3 protein is CAWSSGQFQPQHF. The CDR3 DNA reads as TGTGCCTGGAGCTCGGGACAGTTCCAGCCCCAGCATTTT. The chain joins TRBV30 to TRBJ1-5; 7 bases map to TRBD1. V was clipped by 3 bases and J by 7 bases; unmatched bases: 6. Per the germline V gene, CDR1 is GTSNPN and CDR2 is SVGIG (reference sequence). CDR3 length: 13 amino acids.

The V gene is TRBV5-1, the J gene TRBJ1-3; the D is unclear. The germline V gene has CDR1 SGHRS and CDR2 YFSETQ. The V end was cut by 5 bases, the J end by 1 base, with 7 bases between. This CDR3 is built from 13 residues. The CDR3 loop reads CASRGGSGNTIYF. CDR3 coding DNA: TGCGCCAGCAGGGGAGGGTCTGGAAACACCATATATTTT.

The chain recombines TRBV6-6 with TRBJ2-1; 9 bases are a match to TRBD1. The CDR3 extends over 13 amino acids. Trimming removed 7 bases from V and 10 bases from J; junction bases left unmatched: 8. Germline-derived CDR1 and CDR2 are MNHNY and SVGAGI (reference sequence). CDR3 sequence reads: CASIPGQGSEQFF. As DNA, the CDR3 is TGTGCCAGCATCCCGGGACAGGGAAGCGAGCAGTTCTTC.

This sequence joins TRBV12-3 or TRBV12-4 and TRBJ1-1, with D possibly being TRBD1 (6 bases). The CDR3 consists of 13 residues. V gave up 1 base and J gave up 6 bases, with 9 bases separating them. The CDR3 region is CASSLVHRAEAFF. In DNA, the CDR3 is TGTGCCAGCAGTTTAGTACACAGGGCTGAAGCTTTCTTT.

V usage is TRBV11-2 and J usage is TRBJ2-5; D unclear. V was clipped by 6 bases and J by 2 bases, with 10 bases between them. CDR3 length equals 13 residues. Germline V lookup: CDR1 SGHAT, CDR2 FQNNGV. The CDR3 spells CASSLHGQETQYF. The CDR3 nucleotides are TGTGCCAGCAGTCTACACGGGCAAGAGACCCAGTACTTC.

The V and J genes are TRBV6-5 and TRBJ2-7; D not certain. Between the trimmed V and J ends, which lost 5 bases and 3 bases, there was a span of 14 bases. CDR1 and CDR2 (germline): MNHEY, SVGAGI. The CDR3 extends over 14 amino acids. The CDR3 protein is CASSRLSGNYEQYF. CDR3 nucleotide sequence: TGTGCCAGCAGTAGGCTTAGTGGGAACTACGAGCAGTACTTC.

For the CDR3, the DNA is TGCGCCAGCAGCGGTCAGGGGGTTTCCGGGGAGCTGTTTTTT. Residues: CASSGQGVSGELFF. The chain uses TRBV5-1 and TRBJ2-2, with 7 nucleotides matching TRBD1. This CDR3 spans 14 amino acids. V shed 4 bases and J 6 bases; nucleotides not matched to a gene: 6. The germline V gene has CDR1 SGHRS and CDR2 YFSETQ.

This clone has a single count. The chain is built from TRBV27 and TRBJ2-7, with D perhaps TRBD1 (8 bases). V was trimmed by 4 bases and J by 4 bases, leaving 14 bases between them. Germline lookup yields CDR1 MNHEY and CDR2 SMNVEV (reference sequence). This CDR3 is built from 14 residues. CDR3 DNA sequence: TGTGCCAGCAGTTACGGACAGGGAGGGTACGAGCAGTACTTC. It is translated as CASSYGQGGYEQYF.

This clone was detected only once. This chain connects TRBV4-1 to TRBJ1-1, with D possibly TRBD1 on 5 matching bases. This CDR3 has 16 residues. V lost 4 bases and J 4 bases, leaving 19 bases between the germline ends. Germline values: CDR1 MGHRA, CDR2 YSYEKL. The CDR3 nucleotides read TGCGCCAGCAGCCCATCCCTTTCGGGGGTGACCACTGAAGCTTTCTTT. This gives the protein CASSPSLSGVTTEAFF.